These 26 T cell receptor beta chains were sequenced from one sample in a study of CD8+ T cells in alopecia areata. Sequencing relied on a cDNA template that was reverse transcribed from extracted RNA. Produced via immunoSEQ multiplex PCR; TCRdb's table is partial and in-frame only. This table has about 100,000 clones, roughly 84% appearing once. Noted treatment: oral pan-JAK inhibitor, 5-10 mg twice daily. The source material was CD8+ T cells sorted from blood, sampled at week 24, from a patient treated with tofacitinib. The receptor set was obtained from a human donor with alopecia areata.

The rearrangement joins TRBV29-1 to TRBJ2-7; 7 nucleotides align to TRBD1. V trimming: 7 bases; J trimming: 6 bases; junction bases outside the gene matches: 9. This CDR3 is 12 amino acids long. In germline, CDR1 is SQVTM, CDR2 ANQGSEA. CDR3 amino acids: CSGGTTGFEQYF. In DNA form, the CDR3 reads TGCAGCGGGGGAACGACAGGGTTCGAGCAGTACTTC.

This sequence joins TRBV5-1 and TRBJ2-1; the match to TRBD2 covers 8 bases. With V trimmed by 0 bases and J by 7 bases, 0 bases remained unmatched. The CDR3 contains 13 residues. Looked up from germline, CDR1 is SGHRS and CDR2 is YFSETQ. This CDR3 is CASSLAGGNEQFF. The CDR3 bases are TGCGCCAGCAGCTTGGCGGGGGGGAATGAGCAGTTCTTC.

This chain uses TRBV20-1 with TRBJ2-5; no clear D gene. V lost 4 bases and J lost 3, with 6 bases in between. Germline CDR1 is DFQATT and CDR2 is SNEGSKA (reference sequence). CDR3 length: 11 amino acids. CDR3 bases: TGCAGTGCTACCAGGAAAGAGACCCAGTACTTC. Translating gives CSATRKETQYF.

The genes are TRBV6-5 and TRBJ2-5; 9 nucleotides match TRBD2. V was clipped by 4 bases and J by 0 bases; unmatched bases: 6. The CDR3 runs 16 residues. Germline CDR1 and CDR2: MNHEY and SVGAGI. Here the CDR3 reads CASSWTSGGYQETQYF. DNA of the CDR3: TGTGCCAGCAGTTGGACCAGCGGGGGGTACCAAGAGACCCAGTACTTC.

This clone was counted a single time. This chain connects TRBV29-1 to TRBJ2-5; TRBD1 agrees at 8 bases. J gave up 4 bases and V 2 bases, and 9 bases lay outside the gene matches. Germline assignment: CDR1 SQVTM and CDR2 ANQGSEA. There are 15 residues in the CDR3. The CDR3 spells CSVERVLDRGETQYF. The CDR3 bases are TGCAGCGTTGAAAGGGTACTCGACAGGGGAGAGACCCAGTACTTC.

The chain links TRBV13 to TRBJ2-3; unclear D gene. Trimming removed 3 bases from V and 2 bases from J, with 6 bases in between. Per germline, CDR1 PRHDT and CDR2 FYEKMQ (reference sequence). The CDR3 spans 13 residues. The CDR3 DNA reads as TGTGCCAGCAGCTTCCCCAACACAGATACGCAGTATTTT. It translates to CASSFPNTDTQYF.

The chain joins TRBV19 to TRBJ1-5; tentatively, D is TRBD1 (5 bases). The CDR3 contains 17 residues. The V and J ends lost 1 base and 0 bases respectively, with 13 bases between them. Germline V gene sequence: CDR1 LNHDA, CDR2 SQIVND (reference sequence). The CDR3 nucleotides read TGTGCCAGTAGTATAGTGGGGGGGTTTCTTAGCAATCAGCCCCAGCATTTT. Its translation is CASSIVGGFLSNQPQHF.

The chain combines TRBV7-9 with TRBJ2-5; maybe TRBD2 (5 bases). Trimming took off 4 bases at V and 6 bases at J, with 18 bases between the two ends. The CDR3 contains 15 residues. CDR1 is SEHNR and CDR2 is FQNEAQ in the germline V gene (reference sequence). The DNA for the CDR3 is TGTGCCAGCAGCTCCGGGAAAGACATCATCCAGACCCAGTACTTC. The encoded protein is CASSSGKDIIQTQYF.

This rearrangement joins TRBV7-9 to TRBJ2-1, with D unclear. V dropped 5 bases and J dropped 3 bases, with 14 bases sitting between them. CDR1 SEHNR and CDR2 FQNEAQ come from the germline V gene (reference sequence). The CDR3 runs to 15 residues. CDR3 sequence: CASSPQPGGYNEQFF. The CDR3 nucleotides are TGTGCCAGCAGCCCACAACCCGGTGGCTACAATGAGCAGTTCTTC. Full variable domain (rest looked up from reference TRBV7-9 and TRBJ2-1): DTGVSQNPRHKITKRGQNVTFRCDPISEHNRLYWYRQTLGQGPEFLTYFQNEAQLEKSRLLSDRFSAERPKGSFSTLEIQRTEQGDSAMYLCASSPQPGGYNEQFFGPGTRLTVL.

The chain employs TRBV5-4 and TRBJ2-6; a possible D gene is TRBD2 (6 bases). CDR3 length: 19 amino acids. Germline CDR1 SGHNT, CDR2 YYREEE (reference sequence). Trimming took off 7 bases at V and 1 base at J, with 24 bases between the two ends. CDR3: CASYPAGPAPMSGANVLTF. CDR3 nucleotide sequence: TGTGCCAGCTACCCCGCGGGGCCAGCCCCGATGTCTGGGGCCAACGTCCTGACTTTC.

The chain employs TRBV27 and TRBJ2-7; maybe TRBD1 (6 bases). From germline, CDR1 is MNHEY and CDR2 SMNVEV (reference sequence). V lost 6 bases and J lost 4, with 13 bases in between. This CDR3 region has 13 residues. CDR3 region: CASRQGMVYEQYF. CDR3 sequence (DNA): TGTGCCAGCAGACAGGGAATGGTTTACGAGCAGTACTTC.

The chain carries TRBV7-2 and TRBJ2-4; D not certain. CDR1 is SGHTA and CDR2 is FQGNSA in the germline V gene. There are 17 residues in the CDR3. The V and J ends lost 3 bases and 9 bases respectively, with 24 bases between them. The CDR3 region is CASSFTPLVDGLGIQYF. CDR3 bases: TGTGCCAGCAGCTTTACCCCCCTCGTGGACGGGCTAGGCATTCAGTACTTC.

V gene TRBV7-9 combines with J gene TRBJ1-2, with 10 bases aligning to TRBD1. This CDR3 has 14 residues. V trimming: 5 bases; J trimming: 5 bases; junction bases outside the gene matches: 5. Germline values: CDR1 SEHNR, CDR2 FQNEAQ (reference sequence). CDR3 sequence: CASSPGTGVYGYTF. As DNA, the CDR3 is TGTGCCAGCAGCCCCGGGACAGGGGTTTATGGCTACACCTTC.

V and J are TRBV13 and TRBJ2-5, with D hard to call. V lost 0 bases and J lost 1, with 3 bases in between. Germline V gene lookup returns CDR1 PRHDT and CDR2 FYEKMQ (reference sequence). This CDR3 region has 13 residues. This chain's CDR3 is CASSLGFQETQYF. DNA for the CDR3: TGTGCCAGCAGCTTAGGATTCCAAGAGACCCAGTACTTC.

The chain links TRBV6-5 to TRBJ2-1, with TRBD2 matching over 8 bases. Trimming cost V 7 bases and J 7 bases; bases outside gene matches: 3. The CDR3 length is 12 residues. CDR1 and CDR2 from the germline V gene are MNHEY and SVGAGI. CDR3 residues: CASTTGGNEQFF. CDR3 DNA sequence: TGTGCCAGCACCACGGGGGGGAATGAGCAGTTCTTC.

The chain combines TRBV2 with TRBJ1-1; 11 bases agree with TRBD1. CDR1 is SNHLY, CDR2 FYNNEI, per germline. J was trimmed by 6 bases and V by 6 bases; bases with no gene match: 6. This CDR3 contains 14 residues. The CDR3 region has the DNA TGTGCCAGCAGCGGGACAGGGGGATACTCTGAAGCTTTCTTT. Translated: CASSGTGGYSEAFF.

The CDR3 here is CASSSTRTDTQYF. CDR3 nucleotide sequence: TGTGCCAGCAGCTCGACTCGGACAGATACGCAGTATTTT. V usage is TRBV7-9 and J usage is TRBJ2-3; D remains unclear. Trimming pared 4 bases from V and 3 bases from J, leaving 8 bases between. The germline CDR1 and CDR2 sequences are SEHNR and FQNEAQ (reference sequence). The length of the CDR3 is 13 residues.

The rearrangement links TRBV7-9 to TRBJ2-7; weak D call: TRBD2 (5 bases). Looked up from germline, CDR1 is SEHNR and CDR2 is FQNEAQ (reference sequence). V shed 5 bases and J shed 3 bases, with 11 bases lying between them. There are 13 residues in the CDR3. The CDR3, as DNA: TGTGCCAGCAGCCCCGCGGGCGACTACGAGCAGTACTTC. Translating gives CASSPAGDYEQYF.

The chain employs TRBV7-2 and TRBJ2-7, with D uncertain. Germline V gives CDR1 SGHTA, CDR2 FQGNSA. There are 15 residues in the CDR3. V lost 4 bases and J lost 1, with 14 bases in between. The CDR3 nucleotides read TGTGCCAGCAGCTACTCCCCCAACGAGTCCTACGAGCAGTACTTC. Translating gives CASSYSPNESYEQYF.

The rearrangement joins TRBV10-2 to TRBJ2-7; 7 nucleotides match TRBD2. The CDR3 covers 14 residues. With 3 bases clipped from V and 4 bases from J, the junction kept 6 bases outside the gene matches. CDR1 and CDR2 (germline): WSHSY, SAAADI. CDR3 protein: CASSEPGLHYEQYF. The DNA of the CDR3 is TGCGCCAGCAGTGAACCGGGACTACATTACGAGCAGTACTTC.

The rearrangement links TRBV5-6 to TRBJ2-3, with D possibly being TRBD2 (6 bases). This CDR3 has 16 amino acids. Germline loops: CDR1 SGHDT, CDR2 YYEEEE. The ends were cut back, 4 bases at V and 5 bases at J, with 20 bases in the middle. CDR3 coding DNA: TGTGCCAGCAGCCACCCCCCGGGAGTCGAGGGAGATACGCAGTATTTT. Protein: CASSHPPGVEGDTQYF.

The chain couples TRBV4-3 to TRBJ2-2; the D is unclear. V gave up 0 bases and J gave up 7 bases, with 12 bases separating them. Germline V CDR1 and CDR2: LGHNA, YSLEER. The CDR3 extends over 15 amino acids. The CDR3 spells CASSQERVLSGELFF. CDR3 sequence (DNA): TGCGCCAGCAGCCAAGAAAGGGTATTGAGCGGGGAGCTGTTTTTT.

This clone was seen only once. The rearrangement uses TRBV6-5 and TRBJ1-1; weak D call: TRBD1 (6 bases). This CDR3 has 15 amino acids. The V and J ends lost 0 bases and 4 bases respectively, with 12 bases between them. Germline V CDR1 and CDR2: MNHEY, SVGAGI. The CDR3 DNA follows: TGTGCCAGCAGTTACTCGATGGTGGGGGCCACTGAAGCTTTCTTT. It translates to CASSYSMVGATEAFF.

The rearrangement links TRBV7-6 to TRBJ2-2, with 8 nucleotides matching TRBD1. The CDR3 runs 13 residues. The V and J ends lost 6 bases and 6 bases, in that order; junction bases with no gene match: 3. CDR1 is SGHVS and CDR2 is FNYEAQ in the germline V gene. The CDR3 loop is CASRQQGAGELFF. CDR3 sequence (DNA): TGTGCCAGCAGACAACAGGGGGCCGGGGAGCTGTTTTTT.

This clone was counted once. The chain combines TRBV10-3 with TRBJ2-2; perhaps TRBD1 as D (5 bases). In germline, CDR1 is ENHRY, CDR2 SYGVKD. Trimming took off 0 bases at V and 2 bases at J, with 10 bases between the two ends. The CDR3 is 16 amino acids. CDR3 nucleotides: TGTGCCATCAGTGAGTCTGGGCAGGGAAACACCGGGGAGCTGTTTTTT. This gives the protein CAISESGQGNTGELFF.

The gene calls are TRBV27 and TRBJ2-3; 12 nucleotides agree with TRBD2. This CDR3 comprises 14 residues. The V gene end was trimmed by 8 bases and the J gene end by 4 bases; junction bases not matched to a gene: 4. From germline, CDR1 is MNHEY and CDR2 SMNVEV (reference sequence). The CDR3 sequence is CASLAGGPADTQYF. The CDR3 nucleotides are TGTGCCAGCCTAGCGGGGGGGCCGGCAGATACGCAGTATTTT.